This section outlines one T cell receptor beta chain sequence together with its context. Amplified TCR beta CDR3 regions came from RNA transcripts. Carried out on the TCR CDR3, a first-round RT-PCR used the HTBI primer set. TCRdb reanalysed the multiplex PCR reads using MiXCR and keeps one entry per CDR3 protein. The profile covers 300,000 to 450,000 distinct CDR3 sequences, with 15% to 17% appearing a single time and around 30% taken by the ten largest. The V gene's germline CDR1 is LNHDA and CDR2 SQIVND (reference sequence). The CDR3 extends over 13 amino acids. Between the trimmed V and J ends, which lost 6 bases and 4 bases, there was a span of 12 bases. These data are taken from a study of T cells in Graves' hyperthyroidism and ophthalmopathy. Study information: Sampling of peripheral blood happened at initial diagnosis, prior to any treatment.

The sample consisted of blood. The V call is TRBV19, the J call TRBJ1-1; D is undetermined. This clonotype originated in a woman between 18 and 29 years old with Graves' hyperthyroidism that later progressed to Graves' ophthalmopathy. The CDR3 region has the DNA TGTGCCAGTAGCACCGTGGTCGGCACTGAAGCTTTCTTT. This sequence encodes CASSTVVGTEAFF.